One and the same sample provided the 15 T cell receptor beta chains below, sequenced in a study of blood T cells in healthy people across ages. The authors ran a second PCR of roughly 7 to 11 cycles using a sample-barcoded 5' primer and a J-beta primer mix. TCRdb used MiXCR to reprocess the 5' RACE reads, holding one entry per CDR3 protein. The sample yields under 2,000,000 distinct CDR3 sequences, about 49% seen once. The specimen was blood. All receptors come from a woman aged 35 to 49 in good health.

This clonotype was seen a handful of times. The rearrangement links TRBV4-1 to TRBJ2-6, with 11 bases identical to TRBD1. With V trimmed by 3 bases and J by 0 bases, 4 bases remained unmatched. There are 18 residues in the CDR3. The V gene's germline CDR1 is MGHRA and CDR2 YSYEKL. This CDR3 reads CASSQGQGDLSGANVLTF. CDR3 sequence (DNA): TGCGCCAGCAGCCAGGGACAGGGGGATCTCTCTGGGGCCAACGTCCTGACTTTC.

This clonotype was detected ten times or more. The chain uses TRBV4-3 and TRBJ2-1; D gene unclear. The germline V gene has CDR1 LGHNA and CDR2 YSLEER. Between the trimmed V and J ends, which lost 0 bases and 4 bases, there was a span of 13 bases. The CDR3 contains 16 residues. DNA of the CDR3: TGCGCCAGCAGCCAAGAGGTCCAGCAAAAGTACAATGAGCAGTTCTTC. Translated: CASSQEVQQKYNEQFF.

The chain is built from TRBV3-1 and TRBJ2-5; possibly TRBD2 for D (6 bases). The germline V gene has CDR1 LGHDT and CDR2 YNNKEL (reference sequence). The germline V and J ends were trimmed by 1 base and 1 base, with 10 bases remaining between them. CDR3 length: 15 residues. The CDR3 nucleotides read TGTGCCAGCAGCCAAGCGGCGGGGCTCCAAGAGACCCAGTACTTC. This gives the protein CASSQAAGLQETQYF.

This clonotype has a single count. The V gene is TRBV7-2, the J gene TRBJ2-4; D gene unclear. The J call could be wrong; TRBJ2-5 is a better fit for the DNA end. CDR3 length: 15 amino acids. The germline V gene has CDR1 SGHTA and CDR2 FQGNSA. CDR3 nucleotides: TGTGCCAGCAGCTTAAAAGTCAGGTTACAAGAGACCCAGTACTTC. Residues: CASSLKVRLQETQYF.

This clonotype was detected a few times. V usage is TRBV12-3 or TRBV12-4 and J usage is TRBJ2-7, with 10 bases fitting TRBD2. The V segment lost 1 base and the J segment 4 bases; nucleotides outside the gene matches: 7. This CDR3 comprises 16 residues. The CDR3 sequence: CASSLGLGTSVYEQYF. CDR3 DNA sequence: TGTGCCAGCAGTTTAGGTCTCGGGACTAGCGTATACGAGCAGTACTTC.

The genes are TRBV7-2 and TRBJ2-3, with 8 nucleotides matching TRBD2. CDR1 is SGHTA and CDR2 is FQGNSA in the germline V gene. Trimming at V came to 4 bases and at J to 6 bases, leaving 12 bases not matched to a gene. CDR3 size: 16 residues. CDR3 sequence reads: CASSSNRGGDLDTQYF. CDR3 nucleotides: TGTGCCAGCAGCTCCAATCGGGGGGGGGACCTCGATACGCAGTATTTT.

In this sample, this clonotype turned up once. J is TRBJ2-1 and V is TRBV6-4; TRBD2 agrees at 7 bases. Germline V gene sequence: CDR1 MRHNA, CDR2 SNTAGT. V was pared by 4 bases and J by 8 bases, with 8 bases of the junction left unmatched. This CDR3 is built from 14 residues. The DNA for the CDR3 is TGTGCCAGCAGTGCAGCAACGGGGGGTTATGAGCAGTTCTTC. This encodes CASSAATGGYEQFF.

This chain joins TRBV4-1 and TRBJ2-6, with TRBD1 matching over 7 bases. V lost 0 bases to trimming and J lost 2 bases; unmatched junction nucleotides: 7. The CDR3 totals 18 residues. Per germline, CDR1 MGHRA and CDR2 YSYEKL. The CDR3 DNA sequence: TGCGCCAGCAGCCAAGATCTGGGACAGAGGACTGGGGCCAACGTCCTGACTTTC. It codes for CASSQDLGQRTGANVLTF.

The sample holds a few counts of this clonotype. The rearrangement uses TRBV28 and TRBJ2-7; perhaps TRBD1 as D (5 bases). V lost 3 bases and J 3 bases, leaving 9 bases between the germline ends. The CDR3 covers 13 residues. Germline-derived CDR1 and CDR2 are MDHEN and SYDVKM. CDR3 bases: TGTGCCAGCAGTTTCCTCAGGGTCTACGAGCAGTACTTC. It is translated as CASSFLRVYEQYF.

The genes are TRBV6-2 or TRBV6-3 and TRBJ2-3, with unresolved D. This CDR3 is 16 amino acids long. Germline CDR1 and CDR2: MNHEY and SVGEGT. V lost 2 bases and J 5 bases, leaving 17 bases between the germline ends. CDR3: CASSYPSTLSVDTQYF. The CDR3, as DNA: TGTGCCAGCAGTTACCCCTCGACTCTGTCGGTAGATACGCAGTATTTT.

V and J are TRBV20-1 and TRBJ2-3; D may be TRBD1 (7 bases). The CDR3 loop spans 15 amino acids. Trimming pared 1 base from V and 5 bases from J, leaving 16 bases between. Looked up from germline, CDR1 is DFQATT and CDR2 is SNEGSKA (reference sequence). CDR3 DNA sequence: TGCAGTGCTAGAGGGAAAAGGGGGCGGGAAGATACGCAGTATTTT. This translates into CSARGKRGREDTQYF.

Concerning this clonotype itself: One junction end disagrees with the germline gene, perhaps due to a read error. The CDR3 region has the DNA TGTGCCAGCAGCTTAGCGCTAGTAAGGAAAGAGGCCCAGTACTTC. Translating it yields CASSLALVRKEAQYF. This rearrangement joins TRBV7-2 to TRBJ2-5, with no clear D. The CDR3 is 15 amino acids. Germline values: CDR1 SGHTA, CDR2 FQGNSA.

The chain recombines TRBV20-1 with TRBJ2-1, with D tentatively TRBD1 (5 bases). The length of the CDR3 is 13 residues. Germline V gene sequence: CDR1 DFQATT, CDR2 SNEGSKA (reference sequence). V was pared by 3 bases and J by 3 bases, with 9 bases between. The CDR3 DNA reads as TGCAGTGCTAGCGGACAACTCTACAATGAGCAGTTCTTC. Protein product: CSASGQLYNEQFF.

The chain has TRBV20-1 and TRBJ2-6; D call uncertain. CDR1 and CDR2 (germline): DFQATT, SNEGSKA (reference sequence). The CDR3 loop spans 14 amino acids. V was pared by 3 bases and J by 1 base, with 7 bases between. In DNA, the CDR3 is TGCAGTGCTAGTGGGGATTCTGGGGCCAACGTCCTGACTTTC. This gives the protein CSASGDSGANVLTF.

J is TRBJ1-2 and V is TRBV27; unclear D gene. The CDR3 extends over 14 amino acids. Germline loops: CDR1 MNHEY, CDR2 SMNVEV (reference sequence). Trimming shortened V by 6 bases and J by 4 bases, and 15 bases separated the two germline ends. CDR3 sequence reads: CASRIVGEGYGYTF. The CDR3 DNA reads as TGTGCCAGCAGGATTGTTGGGGAGGGCTATGGCTACACCTTC.